The rows below give T cell receptor beta chains drawn from one sample of a study of shared clonotypes between healthy human individuals. The protocol was immunoSEQ multiplex PCR, while the TCRdb copy is restricted to in-frame clones and leaves out a portion. The sample carries about 980,000 clones, more than 75% recorded once. Sequencing was carried out using memory CD4+ T cells sorted from blood. The receptors shown here come from a man aged 18-30 years in good health. Both conserved end residues are part of each CDR3. A D gene is named only where the DNA matches it firmly. A clone size is listed for some rows: how often the clone was seen (once, few, many), or a class if it is expanded.

D | length | J | size | V | DNA | CDR3
TRBD2 | 16 | TRBJ2-7 | NA | TRBV7-2 | TGTGCCAGCAGCTCCGCCCTGGGGGGGGGAAGTGATAAGCAGTACTTC | CASSSALGGGSDKQYF
TRBD2 | 15 | TRBJ2-3 | once | TRBV5-1 | TGCGCCAGCAGCCAAACTAGCGGGGGCACAGATACGCAGTATTTT | CASSQTSGGTDTQYF
TRBD1 | 13 | TRBJ2-2 | once | TRBV10-1 | TGCGCCAGCAGTAGGCAGGGGGTCGCGGAGCTGTTTTTT | CASSRQGVAELFF
NA | 15 | TRBJ2-5 | NA | TRBV5-6 | TGTGCCAGCAGCCGCCGTCAAATATACCAAGAGACCCAGTACTTC | CASSRRQIYQETQYF
NA | 14 | TRBJ1-6 | NA | TRBV19 | TGTGCCAGTAGTACTACAGGGTTCAATTCACCCCTCCACTTT | CASSTTGFNSPLHF
NA | 13 | TRBJ2-7 | few | TRBV6-6 | TGTGCCAGCACCCACGCCAGTAGGGGCGAGCAGTACTTC | CASTHASRGEQYF
NA | 13 | TRBJ1-2 | NA | TRBV6-6 | TGTGCCAGCAGGTCCCCGCGGAACTATGGCTACACCTTC | CASRSPRNYGYTF
NA | 15 | TRBJ1-5 | NA | TRBV28 | TGTGCCAGCAGCCGGGACACGTTCGGGGGACAGCCCCAGCATTTT | CASSRDTFGGQPQHF
TRBD1 | 15 | TRBJ2-5 | NA | TRBV28 | TGTGCCAGCAGTCCAGGGGTAAGGGGGCAGGAGACCCAGTACTTC | CASSPGVRGQETQYF
NA | 13 | TRBJ2-3 | NA | TRBV6-1 | TGTGCCACCCAAAAGGGGGGAACAGATACGCAGTATTTT | CATQKGGTDTQYF
NA | 14 | TRBJ2-1 | NA | TRBV12-5 | TGTGCTAGTGGTTTGGGACTAGTGGACAATGAGCAGTTCTTC | CASGLGLVDNEQFF
TRBD1 | 15 | TRBJ2-1 | NA | TRBV5-4 | TGTGCCAGCAGCCGTACAGGGGGTTTCTACAATGAGCAGTTCTTC | CASSRTGGFYNEQFF
TRBD2 | 18 | TRBJ2-7 | NA | TRBV10-2 | TGCGCCAGCAGTGGGCTAGCGGGAGCATACGGGGGGTCCTACGAGCAGTACTTC | CASSGLAGAYGGSYEQYF
NA | 14 | TRBJ2-2 | NA | TRBV19 | TGTGCCAGCCGGCCTATGGGCGACACCGGGGAGCTGTTTTTT | CASRPMGDTGELFF
NA | 12 | TRBJ1-1 | NA | TRBV6-4 | TGTGCCAGCAGTGACAGGGAGGGTGTAGCTTTCTTT | CASSDREGVAFF
NA | 14 | TRBJ1-5 | few | TRBV28 | TGTGCCAGCTTCGAGAGTGGGGGCAATCAGCCCCAGCATTTT | CASFESGGNQPQHF
NA | 15 | TRBJ1-5 | NA | TRBV7-8 | TGTGCCAGCAGCTTAGGGTCCTATAGCAATCAGCCCCAGCATTTT | CASSLGSYSNQPQHF
NA | 14 | TRBJ2-7 | NA | TRBV6-1 | TGTGCCAGCAGTGAAGGTGGGCGGCGGAACGAGCAGTACTTC | CASSEGGRRNEQYF
NA | 14 | TRBJ2-3 | NA | TRBV9 | TGTGCCAGCAGCGGACTGGCACGCACAGATACGCAGTATTTT | CASSGLARTDTQYF
NA | 14 | TRBJ2-3 | few | TRBV2 | TGTGCCAGCAGTGAAGGCAGGACCACAGATACGCAGTATTTT | CASSEGRTTDTQYF
NA | 13 | TRBJ2-5 | NA | TRBV19 | TGTGCCAGTAGTTTAGGGACCGGAGAGACCCAGTACTTC | CASSLGTGETQYF
NA | 14 | TRBJ1-6 | few | TRBV5-1 | TGCGCCAGCAGCACCGGGACACCTAATTCACCCCTCCACTTT | CASSTGTPNSPLHF
NA | 13 | TRBJ1-5 | once | TRBV28 | TGTGCCAGCATCCCCTCCCCCGCACAGCCCCAGCATTTT | CASIPSPAQPQHF
NA | 14 | TRBJ2-2 | NA | TRBV10-2 | TGCGCCAGCAGTGAGGTCGCTAGCCCCGGGGAGCTGTTTTTT | CASSEVASPGELFF
NA | 13 | TRBJ1-1 | NA | TRBV18 | TGTGCCAGCTCACCCAGTCAAAACACTGAAGCTTTCTTT | CASSPSQNTEAFF
TRBD2 | 16 | TRBJ2-1 | NA | TRBV7-6 | TGTGCCAGCAGCTTACGGGGGGGAATCAGCTACAATGAGCAGTTCTTC | CASSLRGGISYNEQFF
TRBD2 | 14 | TRBJ2-5 | once | TRBV5-1 | TGCGCCAGCAGCGCGGGGGGACTACAAGAGACCCAGTACTTC | CASSAGGLQETQYF
NA | 16 | TRBJ2-7 | NA | TRBV2 | TGTGCCAGCATCCTAAAAGTATTACCGAGCTCCTACGAGCAGTACTTC | CASILKVLPSSYEQYF
NA | 14 | TRBJ1-5 | NA | TRBV4-3 | TGCGCCAGCAGCCGCACAGGGAAGGATCAGCCCCAGCATTTT | CASSRTGKDQPQHF
NA | 10 | TRBJ1-2 | NA | TRBV20-1 | TGCAGTGCTAGATTCTATGGCTACACCTTC | CSARFYGYTF
NA | 11 | TRBJ2-7 | NA | TRBV6-1 | TGTGCCAGCAGTGGGAGCCACGAGCAGTACTTC | CASSGSHEQYF
NA | 10 | TRBJ2-7 | NA | TRBV2 | TGTGCCAGCAAAGACCGGGCGCAGTACTTC | CASKDRAQYF
TRBD1 | 15 | TRBJ1-1 | NA | TRBV6-1 | TGTGCCAGCAGTGACCCTTTGACAGGGGGCCCTGAAGCTTTCTTT | CASSDPLTGGPEAFF
NA | 11 | TRBJ2-7 | once | TRBV11-2 | TGTGCCAGCAGCTCCAAGTCTCGGCAGTACTTC | CASSSKSRQYF
TRBD1 | 15 | TRBJ1-6 | NA | TRBV25-1 | TGTGCCACCAGGGGACAGGGGTTTTATAATTCACCCCTCCACTTT | CATRGQGFYNSPLHF
NA | 10 | TRBJ1-1 | NA | TRBV20-1 | TGCAGGCCCCAGAACACTGAAGCTTTCTTT | CRPQNTEAFF
NA | 13 | TRBJ1-2 | once | TRBV15 | TGTGCCACCAGCAGGCCCACAGGGTGGGGCTACACCTTC | CATSRPTGWGYTF
NA | 18 | TRBJ1-2 | NA | TRBV12-5 | TGTGCTAGTGGTTTGGTAAGGGGGGGGCTTACCCAGAACTATGGCTACACCTTC | CASGLVRGGLTQNYGYTF